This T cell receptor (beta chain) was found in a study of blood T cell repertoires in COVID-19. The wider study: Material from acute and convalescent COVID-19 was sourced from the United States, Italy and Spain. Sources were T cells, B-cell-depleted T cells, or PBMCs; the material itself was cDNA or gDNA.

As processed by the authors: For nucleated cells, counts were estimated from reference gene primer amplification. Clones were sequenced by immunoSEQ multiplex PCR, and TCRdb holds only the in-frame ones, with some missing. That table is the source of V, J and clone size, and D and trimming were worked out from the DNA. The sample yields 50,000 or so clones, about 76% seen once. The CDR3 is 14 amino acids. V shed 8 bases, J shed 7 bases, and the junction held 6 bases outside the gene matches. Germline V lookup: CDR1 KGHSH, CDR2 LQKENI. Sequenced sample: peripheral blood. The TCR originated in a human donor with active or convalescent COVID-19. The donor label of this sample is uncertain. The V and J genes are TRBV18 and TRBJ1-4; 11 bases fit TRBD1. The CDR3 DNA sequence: TGTGCCAGCCACCGGACAGGGGGCAGTGAAAAACTGTTTTTT. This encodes CASHRTGGSEKLFF. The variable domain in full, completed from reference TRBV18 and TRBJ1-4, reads NAGVMQNPRHLVRRRGQEARLRCSPMKGHSHVYWYRQLPEEGLKFMVYLQKENIIDESGMPKERFSAEFPKEGPSILRIQQVVRGDSAAYFCASHRTGGSEKLFFGSGTQLSVL.